One T cell receptor (beta chain) is described in this entry. No antigen is known for it. Mismatch with germline at one junction end may stem from a read error. There are 15 amino acids in the CDR3, from cysteine to phenylalanine inclusive. Just CDR3 DNA is preserved here, 45 bases in frame from base 1. CDR1 is given as MNHEY and CDR2 as SVGEGT, both from the germline V gene. These data come from a study of CD8+CD57+ T cells in acquired aplastic anemia (dated 2018 in TCRdb). A note on the overall study: Extracted DNA from sorted CD4+ and CD8+ cells averaged approximately 3 ug, ranging from roughly 0.19 to 27.4 ug. A CD8+CD57+ expansion meant a frequency higher than the mean frequency seen in healthy subjects.

Profiling of TCR beta VDJ combinations and CDR3 sequences used genomic DNA as the template. An Illumina HiSeq 2000 was used for TCR repertoire sequencing. Turning to the authors' computational methods: TRBV/TRBJ rearrangement plots, CDR3 size and DJ length profiles, and Simpson's diversity index were used to assess repertoires. Whichever DNA sequence was most abundant in the deep sequencing data was defined as the immunodominant clone. CDR3 amino acid sequences were screened for sharing across subjects and compared with published repertoires and the VDJdb database. TCRdb reprocessed the public reads (quality trimming at Q25 with fastp, clone calling with MiXCR) and kept in-frame beta chains. Each CDR3 protein gets just one entry, which takes the most common genes and DNA from the rows behind it. The V and J calls shown here were made by TCRdb, not taken from the authors' results. For this sample the table gives approximately 120,000 distinct CDR3 sequences, of which about 40% were detected only once. Of the sample, roughly 3% falls within the top ten clones.

On the study overall, not on this receptor specifically: Patients and healthy controls showed no significant difference in CD8+ Simpson's diversity (P=0.060). Around 27 CD8+ CDR3 sequences were found in both patients and controls but appeared to be highly expressed in patients and within the immunodominant clones of the patients.

Flow cytometry had shown CD8+CD57+ cell expansion in the patients selected for sequencing. Every patient had a diagnosis of severe acquired aplastic anemia based on International Study of Aplastic Anemia and Agranulocytosis and Camitta criteria. At the time blood was sampled, none of the patients had received any therapy. The study deep-sequenced TCR repertoires of sorted CD4+ and CD8+ blood T cells from severe aplastic anemia patients and healthy subjects. Patients were enrolled in the USA under clinicaltrials.gov protocols 00001620, 01623167, 00001397, 00071045, 00081523 and 00961064. Ficoll-Paque density gradient centrifugation was used to isolate peripheral blood mononuclear cells. CD4+ and CD8+ T cells were sorted by FACS or magnetic beads before DNA extraction.

The chain was built from TRBV6-2 or TRBV6-3 and TRBJ2-3; 7 junctional bases match TRBD1. The sequenced sample consisted of sorted CD4+, CD8+, or CD8+CD57+ T cells (not recorded which) from PBMCs. The receptor comes from a human donor with aplastic anemia. The encoded CDR3 is CASLESGTATGTQYF. Here is the DNA: TGTGCCAGCCTAGAATCCGGGACAGCCACAGGTACGCAGTATTTT.